The clone carrying this T cell receptor beta chain was counted once. In the original processing: Reference gene primer amplification in the assay estimated nucleated cell counts. The method was immunoSEQ multiplex PCR; TCRdb's version includes in-frame clones alone and lacks a portion of them. Clone size and the V and J calls come from that table; the DNA yielded D and trimming. The sample holds some 170,000 clones, 75% to 80% seen once. This sample was taken from a study of blood T cell repertoires in COVID-19. Overall study: Material from acute and convalescent COVID-19 was sourced from the United States, Italy and Spain. PBMCs, B-cell-depleted T cells, or T cells provided the cDNA or gDNA that made up the material.

There are 16 residues in the CDR3. Sequenced sample: peripheral blood. This TCR derives from a woman in her 70s with acute or convalescent COVID-19. The chain couples TRBV21-1 to TRBJ2-7; the table's D gene call, TRBD2, was not cross checked with the DNA. TRBV21-1 is designated a pseudogene. In nucleotides, the CDR3 is TGTGCCAGCAGCAAAGCTTGTACAGAGGGCCACTACGAGCAGTACTTC. Translation: CASSKACTEGHYEQYF.